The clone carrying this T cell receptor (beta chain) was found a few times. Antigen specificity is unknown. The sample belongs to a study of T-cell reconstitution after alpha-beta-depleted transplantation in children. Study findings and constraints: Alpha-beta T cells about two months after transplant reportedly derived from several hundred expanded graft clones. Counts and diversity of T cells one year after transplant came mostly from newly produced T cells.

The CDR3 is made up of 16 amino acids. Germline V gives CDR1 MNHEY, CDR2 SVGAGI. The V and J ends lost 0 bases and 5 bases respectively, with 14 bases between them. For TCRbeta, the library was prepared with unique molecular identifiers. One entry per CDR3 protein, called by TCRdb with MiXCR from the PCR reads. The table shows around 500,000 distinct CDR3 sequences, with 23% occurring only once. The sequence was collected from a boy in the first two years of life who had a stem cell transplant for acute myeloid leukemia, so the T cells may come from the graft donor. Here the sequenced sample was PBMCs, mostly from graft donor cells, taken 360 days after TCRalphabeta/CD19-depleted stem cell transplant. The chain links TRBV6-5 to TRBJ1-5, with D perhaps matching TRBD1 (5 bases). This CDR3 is CASSYSWDQRHQPQHF. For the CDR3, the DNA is TGTGCCAGCAGTTACTCATGGGACCAGAGGCATCAGCCCCAGCATTTT.